The 21 T cell receptor beta chains given below trace back to one sample, sequenced in a study of cytomegalovirus exposure and HLA in healthy donors (TCRdb year 2017). Library prep was done by the immunoSEQ multiplex PCR assay. A mixture of 60 forward primers for TCR Vbeta segments and 13 reverse primers for TCR Jbeta segments was used in the multiplex PCR. TCRdb mirrors the immuneACCESS table, restricted to in-frame sequences. Some clones are absent from its copies; in checked studies, under half trace to an unresolved V gene, and the reason for the others is unknown. The table for this sample lists about 140,000 clones; around 81% of them were counted only once. Around 2.4% of the sample is held by the ten biggest clonotypes. Material for sequencing was PBMCs. The receptors come from a man aged 50-60 years in good health and CMV-seronegative.

This clone appeared a single time. The V gene is TRBV6-1, the J gene TRBJ2-7; maybe TRBD1 (5 bases). The V end lost 10 bases, the J end lost 4 bases, and 11 bases lay between the germline ends. Germline CDR1 reads MNHNS; CDR2 reads SASEGT. The CDR3 totals 11 residues. The CDR3 here is CATQEMYEQYF. CDR3 DNA sequence: TGTGCCACACAGGAAATGTACGAGCAGTACTTC.

The chain employs TRBV6-5 and TRBJ2-7, with TRBD1 matching 7 bases. Germline V gene sequence: CDR1 MNHEY, CDR2 SVGAGI. The CDR3 is made up of 13 amino acids. The V and J ends lost 6 bases and 1 base, in that order; junction bases with no gene match: 3. In DNA, the CDR3 is TGTGCCAGCAGCAAGGGACAGTCCTACGAGCAGTACTTC. Translating gives CASSKGQSYEQYF.

The chain uses TRBV29-1 and TRBJ1-1; the D gene is possibly TRBD1 (5 bases). The CDR3 runs 13 residues. CDR1 and CDR2 from the germline V gene are SQVTM and ANQGSEA. V dropped 3 bases and J dropped 1 base, with 9 bases sitting between them. The CDR3 spells CSVDQGPNTEAFF. CDR3 DNA: TGCAGCGTTGATCAGGGCCCGAACACTGAAGCTTTCTTT.

The chain carries TRBV11-3 and TRBJ1-1; D might be TRBD1 (6 bases). The CDR3 totals 15 residues. The V gene lost 2 bases and the J gene lost 1 base, with 11 bases spanning the gap. In germline, CDR1 is SGHNT, CDR2 YENEEA. The CDR3 protein is CASSLTRTANTEAFF. CDR3 DNA sequence: TGTGCCAGCAGCTTAACACGGACAGCGAACACTGAAGCTTTCTTT.

This clone was observed a few times. The V call is TRBV12-5, the J call TRBJ2-7; 12 nucleotides align to TRBD2. CDR3 length: 19 residues. The V gene end was trimmed by 0 bases and the J gene end by 0 bases; junction bases not matched to a gene: 9. The germline gives CDR1 LGHNT, CDR2 FRNRAP. The CDR3 region is CASGLVPGLAGTVSYEQYF. The DNA of the CDR3 is TGTGCTAGTGGTTTGGTACCAGGACTAGCGGGAACTGTCTCCTACGAGCAGTACTTC.

The chain combines TRBV2 with TRBJ1-5; D remains unclear. Between the trimmed V and J ends, which lost 6 bases and 1 base, there was a span of 7 bases. Germline CDR1 and CDR2: SNHLY and FYNNEI. This CDR3 spans 13 amino acids. The CDR3 sequence is CASRGESNQPQHF. DNA for the CDR3: TGTGCCAGCAGGGGAGAAAGCAATCAGCCCCAGCATTTT.

As DNA, the CDR3 is TGCAGCGTTGACCGACAGGGCGATGAGCAGTTCTTC. Amino acid sequence: CSVDRQGDEQFF. This chain links TRBV29-1 with TRBJ2-1; TRBD1 aligns across 7 bases. With 3 bases clipped from V and 8 bases from J, the junction kept 4 bases outside the gene matches. CDR1 SQVTM and CDR2 ANQGSEA come from the germline V gene. This CDR3 has 12 residues.

V usage is TRBV6-6 and J usage is TRBJ1-5, with TRBD1 identical over 7 bases. With 5 bases clipped from V and 0 bases from J, the junction kept 7 bases outside the gene matches. The CDR3 is 16 amino acids. Germline loops: CDR1 MNHNY, CDR2 SVGAGI (reference sequence). The CDR3 here is CASSTQGGNSNQPQHF. CDR3 DNA: TGTGCCAGCAGTACGCAGGGGGGAAATAGCAATCAGCCCCAGCATTTT.

This chain links TRBV6-6 with TRBJ2-5; 7 bases align to TRBD1. The assigned J gene may be wrong: the sequence end matches TRBJ2-7 better. The CDR3 covers 14 residues. From germline, CDR1 is MNHNY and CDR2 SVGAGI (reference sequence). For the CDR3, the DNA is TGTGCCAGCAGTTACGGACAGGCCGCGTACGAGCAGTACTTC. Translated, it gives CASSYGQAAYEQYF.

This chain links TRBV2 with TRBJ1-6, with D perhaps TRBD1 (6 bases). Germline V lookup: CDR1 SNHLY, CDR2 FYNNEI. V was cut by 7 bases and J by 9 bases, with 16 bases left in between. The CDR3 is made up of 14 amino acids. CDR3 bases: TGTGCCAGCACACAGGTTCAGGGGATTTCACCCCTCCACTTT. Residues: CASTQVQGISPLHF. Supplemented by reference TRBV2 and TRBJ1-6, the full variable domain reads EPEVTQTPSHQVTQMGQEVILRCVPISNHLYFYWYRQILGQKVEFLVSFYNNEISEKSEIFDDQFSVERPDGSNFTLKIRSTKLEDSAMYFCASTQVQGISPLHFGNGTRLTVT.

The chain recombines TRBV6-6 with TRBJ1-3; maybe TRBD1 (5 bases). Germline V gene data show CDR1 as MNHNY and CDR2 as SVGAGI (reference sequence). The V end lost 8 bases, the J end lost 2 bases, and 16 bases lay between the germline ends. The CDR3 consists of 15 residues. CDR3 coding DNA: TGTGCCAGCTCAAGGGGCCCTAATACTGGAAACACCATATATTTT. Amino acid sequence: CASSRGPNTGNTIYF.

In its sample, this clone was seen once. The rearrangement links TRBV12-5 to TRBJ1-1; 9 bases line up with TRBD1. The length of the CDR3 is 14 residues. CDR1 LGHNT and CDR2 FRNRAP come from the germline V gene. V lost 8 bases and J lost 2; bases outside the gene matches: 6. CDR3 nucleotide sequence: TGTGCTAGTTTGGACAGGGGTTCCAACACTGAAGCTTTCTTT. Its translation is CASLDRGSNTEAFF.

The gene calls are TRBV23-1 and TRBJ1-1, with D perhaps matching TRBD1 (6 bases). TRBV23-1 is filed as an ORF, its function uncertain. The V and J ends lost 7 bases and 1 base respectively, with 28 bases between them. CDR3 length: 19 amino acids. The chain's CDR3 is CASIRGQGEPRAENTEAFF. The CDR3 DNA sequence: TGCGCCAGCATCAGGGGCCAGGGTGAGCCGAGGGCAGAGAACACTGAAGCTTTCTTT.

The V gene is TRBV18, the J gene TRBJ1-1; 8 bases line up with TRBD1. The J segment lost 1 base and the V segment lost 6 bases, leaving 4 bases of the junction unmatched. The germline V gene encodes CDR1 KGHSH and CDR2 LQKENI. The CDR3 consists of 14 residues. CDR3 amino acids: CASSPGTGNTEAFF. CDR3 sequence (DNA): TGTGCCAGCTCTCCCGGGACAGGGAACACTGAAGCTTTCTTT. Variable domain in full (rest from reference TRBV18 and TRBJ1-1): NAGVMQNPRHLVRRRGQEARLRCSPMKGHSHVYWYRQLPEEGLKFMVYLQKENIIDESGMPKERFSAEFPKEGPSILRIQQVVRGDSAAYFCASSPGTGNTEAFFGQGTRLTVV.

A word on this clone: The sample contains more than one DNA sequence encoding this CDR3. The chain uses TRBV4-1 and TRBJ2-7, with D maybe TRBD2 (6 bases). Deletions cut 0 bases from V and 7 bases from J, with 16 bases between. The CDR3 sequence is 15 residues long. Germline V gene sequence: CDR1 MGHRA, CDR2 YSYEKL. CDR3 amino acids: CASSQDLSRAGEQYF. DNA for the CDR3: TGCGCCAGCAGCCAAGATCTCAGCAGGGCGGGAGAGCAGTACTTC.

Worth noting for this clone: Additional DNA sequences in this sample encode the identical CDR3. The rearrangement links TRBV30 to TRBJ2-7; the D is unclear. The germline V and J ends were trimmed by 0 bases and 2 bases, with 8 bases remaining between them. CDR1 is GTSNPN and CDR2 is SVGIG in the germline V gene (reference sequence). The CDR3 totals 13 residues. DNA for the CDR3: TGTGCCTGGAGTGTAAACAGAGCCTACGAGCAGTACTTC. Protein product: CAWSVNRAYEQYF. Complete variable domain (other parts from reference TRBV30 and TRBJ2-7): SQTIHQWPATLVQPVGSPLSLECTVEGTSNPNLYWYRQAAGRGLQLLFYSVGIGQISSEVPQNLSASRPQDRQFILSSKKLLLSDSGFYLCAWSVNRAYEQYFGPGTRLTVT.

The genes are TRBV19 and TRBJ1-5; possibly TRBD1 for D (5 bases). Trimming pared 9 bases from V and 3 bases from J, leaving 9 bases between. Germline-derived CDR1 and CDR2 are LNHDA and SQIVND (reference sequence). The CDR3 length is 12 residues. CDR3 region: CASKGFNQPQHF. The DNA of the CDR3 is TGTGCCAGCAAGGGGTTCAATCAGCCCCAGCATTTT.

The CDR3 nucleotides read TGTGCCAGCAGCCCCCGACAGGGGATATACAATGAGCAGTTCTTC. Its translation: CASSPRQGIYNEQFF. This rearrangement joins TRBV5-8 to TRBJ2-1; 8 bases align to TRBD1. The germline gives CDR1 SGHTS, CDR2 YDEGEE. Trimming cost V 4 bases and J 4 bases; bases outside gene matches: 7. The CDR3 is 15 residues long.

The chain joins TRBV6-1 to TRBJ2-5, with 8 bases identical to TRBD1. Germline CDR1 and CDR2: MNHNS and SASEGT. V was pared by 6 bases and J by 0 bases, with 6 bases of the junction left unmatched. This CDR3 has 15 residues. The CDR3 DNA reads TGTGCCAGCAGGACAGAGACAGGGGACCAAGAGACCCAGTACTTC. It translates to CASRTETGDQETQYF.

This clone appeared a few times. V usage is TRBV9 and J usage is TRBJ1-2; perhaps TRBD1 as D (6 bases). The CDR3 runs 16 residues. Germline values: CDR1 SGDLS, CDR2 YYNGEE. Trimming left V 1 base short and J 2 bases short, with 15 bases between. The CDR3 nucleotides are TGTGCCAGCAGCGTACGCTCGGCAGGGGAAAACTATGGCTACACCTTC. It encodes CASSVRSAGENYGYTF.

The chain carries TRBV2 and TRBJ2-1, with TRBD1 matching 8 bases. Germline V gives CDR1 SNHLY, CDR2 FYNNEI. V was clipped by 7 bases and J by 5 bases; unmatched bases: 7. CDR3 length equals 14 residues. This CDR3 reads CASTSGTGNNEQFF. CDR3 in DNA: TGTGCCAGCACCTCCGGGACAGGCAACAATGAGCAGTTCTTC. Filled out from reference TRBV2 and TRBJ2-1, the complete variable domain reads EPEVTQTPSHQVTQMGQEVILRCVPISNHLYFYWYRQILGQKVEFLVSFYNNEISEKSEIFDDQFSVERPDGSNFTLKIRSTKLEDSAMYFCASTSGTGNNEQFFGPGTRLTVL.